These T cell receptor beta chains were read from a single sample in a study of cytomegalovirus exposure and HLA in healthy donors. The method was immunoSEQ multiplex PCR; TCRdb's version includes in-frame clones alone and lacks a portion of them. The sample records about 85,000 clones, around four fifths being singletons. Material: PBMCs. These receptors were collected from a boy aged 10-17 years in good health and CMV-seronegative. Each CDR3 is given with its conserved first and last residue.

CDR3aa	v_gene	j_gene
CASRHLSGANVLTF	TRBV6-1	TRBJ2-6
CASSLSRGTGNTIYF	TRBV7-2	TRBJ1-3
CAWRTGGEVGELFF	TRBV30	TRBJ2-2
CASGDSGINLYEQYF	TRBV7-9	TRBJ2-7
CASSYSIGGLIGEQYF	TRBV6-5	TRBJ2-7
CASSFSGTRANNEQFF	TRBV11-1	TRBJ2-1
CASRGGIRGYTF	TRBV6-5	TRBJ1-2
CASSFGRFVNEQFF	TRBV5-4	TRBJ2-1
CASSYPADTQYF	TRBV19	TRBJ2-3
CASSLAGQTNTEAFF	TRBV13	TRBJ1-1
CASSIDETSPYNEQFF	TRBV19	TRBJ2-1
CASSLLRSRTTYEQYF	TRBV5-6	TRBJ2-7
CSVEGPGQEYEQYF	TRBV29-1	TRBJ2-7
CASSDRSGGSSYEQYF	TRBV25-1	TRBJ2-7
CASSPTGQPNTEAFF	TRBV6-4	TRBJ1-1
CASRRVEVNTEAFF	TRBV6-5	TRBJ1-1
CASSLPSDTGELFF	TRBV5-1	TRBJ2-2
CASSFWYSGGNTEAFF	TRBV11-2	TRBJ1-1
CASSFIKSGTAHYGYTF	TRBV7-2	TRBJ1-2
CASSAASGDYNEQFF	TRBV6-4	TRBJ2-1
CASSGGPGGGNIQYF	TRBV9	TRBJ2-4
CASKIGTANAREQYF	TRBV28	.
CASTSATGNTEAFF	TRBV28	TRBJ1-1
CASSLGNSGANVLTF	TRBV28	TRBJ2-6
CASSLDWRAGVITDTQYF	TRBV7-2	TRBJ2-3
CASSRPGTAYGYTF	TRBV5-6	TRBJ1-2
CASSLSPGLAYEQYF	TRBV7-8	TRBJ2-7
CASSLFPRGSYNEQFF	TRBV5-4	TRBJ2-1
CASSTRGAEAFF	TRBV18	TRBJ1-1
CAWSQQPGTKAFF	TRBV30	TRBJ1-1
CAWSLGSAGANEQYF	TRBV30	TRBJ2-7
CASSSTGDSTEAFF	TRBV6-5	TRBJ1-1
CASRAGTGQFF	TRBV7-2	TRBJ2-1
CASSRGTYEQYF	TRBV27	TRBJ2-7
CASSLPTGVNTEAFF	TRBV28	TRBJ1-1
CASTVGGGRETQYF	TRBV9	TRBJ2-5
CASRRKTGGANTEAFF	TRBV2	TRBJ1-1
CASSPSGTERGEQFF	TRBV18	TRBJ2-1
CASSPIGGRGETQYF	TRBV7-6	TRBJ2-5
CASSPPAGVQNTEAFF	TRBV28	TRBJ1-1
CASSIRGFNQPQHF	TRBV5-4	TRBJ1-5
CASSLTRNNEQFF	TRBV27	TRBJ2-1
CASSVETSLSGEQFF	TRBV9	TRBJ2-1
CASSGYTGELYEQYF	TRBV5-1	TRBJ2-7
CASSRQGTDTQYF	TRBV6-5	TRBJ2-3
CASSLLGRGAKVGYF	TRBV7-4	TRBJ2-3
CASSYRGLRTGELFF	TRBV28	TRBJ2-2
CASSLLGVIANYGYTF	TRBV6-6	TRBJ1-2
CASSQDGGSSYEQYF	TRBV4-2	TRBJ2-7
CAWSATGVGDTQYF	TRBV30	TRBJ2-3
CASTPRRASGGLTTSSYNEQFF	TRBV19	TRBJ2-1